This T cell receptor (beta chain) was recorded in a study of cytomegalovirus exposure and HLA in healthy donors. Study-wide findings and caveats: Only CMV serostatus was available as immune exposure information.

In the case of this clone: Its antigen is undetermined.

The germline gives CDR1 WSHSY, CDR2 SAAADI. J was trimmed by 0 bases and V by 3 bases; bases with no gene match: 5. The CDR3 is 15 residues long. Both 60 Vbeta primers and 13 Jbeta primers went into the PCR. Profiled with immunoSEQ multiplex PCR; TCRdb holds only in-frame clones, not every one. The profile shows about 170,000 clones, about four fifths of them singletons. Input material: PBMCs. The clonotype comes from a girl aged 5 to 17 in good health and CMV-seropositive. This chain links TRBV10-2 with TRBJ2-7; TRBD2 agrees at 7 bases. CDR3 amino acids: CASSEGSSGSYEQYF. CDR3 bases: TGCGCCAGCAGTGAAGGGTCTAGCGGCTCCTACGAGCAGTACTTC.